This TCR beta chain is from a study of T cell responses to AZD1222 COVID-19 vaccine. Study-level information: Doses given second, at about 4 or about 12 weeks, were pooled.

Clones were read by immunoSEQ multiplex PCR, and TCRdb kept only the in-frame ones, dropping some. Of about 79,000 clones listed, more than 75% were seen once; the top ten hold less than 25%. About this clone: Its antigen is not known.

Unmatched junction bases numbered 6, after V lost 4 bases and J lost 6 bases. Germline-derived CDR1 and CDR2 are SGHAT and FQNNGV. CDR3 length: 16 residues. Study observations and caveats: Receipt of two AZD1222 doses was followed by a rise in Spike-specific TCR breadth and depth. No repertoire was sampled before or during the peak T cell response, only after it.

The chain combines TRBV11-2 with TRBJ2-3; 14 bases map to TRBD2. The sequenced sample was peripheral blood, obtained on day 0 of AZD1222 vaccination. The TCR originated in an adult in good health. The CDR3 reads CASSSRLAGGYDTQYF. CDR3 in DNA: TGTGCCAGCAGCTCCCGACTAGCGGGGGGGTACGATACGCAGTATTTT.